This record looks at one T cell receptor (beta chain) sequence and its context. The method was immunoSEQ multiplex PCR; TCRdb's version includes in-frame clones alone and lacks a portion of them. The sample includes around 170,000 clones, around 83% of them seen just once. The sample comes from a study of blood T cell repertoires in COVID-19. Study-level information: There were acute and convalescent COVID-19 samples, and they came from the United States, Italy and Spain.

The CDR3 is made up of 14 amino acids. Germline V gives CDR1 SGHRS, CDR2 YFSETQ. V trimming: 5 bases; J trimming: 3 bases; junction bases outside the gene matches: 5. The genes are TRBV5-1 and TRBJ2-3, with 8 positions matching TRBD1. The specimen sequenced was peripheral blood. This receptor was taken from a woman aged 25-40 years with active or convalescent COVID-19. CDR3 sequence: CASRGTGGTDTQYF. In DNA, the CDR3 is TGCGCCAGCAGGGGTACAGGGGGAACAGATACGCAGTATTTT.